This entry lists 3 T cell receptor beta chains sequenced from one sample in a study of human T cells and chemical hapten exposure. A single record per CDR3 protein comes from TCRdb applying MiXCR to the RACE reads. The sample lists 35,000 to 45,000 distinct CDR3 sequences, roughly 12% occurring once. Indicated time point: pre-sensitization, week 0. Treatment in this sample: therapeutic diphenylcyclopropenone sensitization with weekly scalp DPC. It was from unfractionated whole blood that total RNA was extracted. The input for sequencing was whole blood, taken in connection with sensitization to the hapten diphenylcyclopropenone (DPC). These receptors were obtained from a woman aged 40 to 50 with alopecia areata. Some clones in this sample may be carry-over from other donors' samples.

This clonotype was picked up one time. The gene calls are TRBV11-2 and TRBJ2-3; TRBD2 matches at 13 bases. From germline, CDR1 is SGHAT and CDR2 FQNNGV. The CDR3 has 16 residues. With V trimmed by 5 bases and J by 3 bases, 5 bases remained unmatched. The CDR3 loop reads CASSEQTSGRTDTQYF. Here the CDR3 DNA reads TGTGCCAGCAGCGAACAGACTAGCGGGAGGACAGATACGCAGTATTTT.

In this sample, this clonotype turned up many times. The rearrangement uses TRBV5-1 and TRBJ2-6; possible D gene TRBD2, 5 bases. The germline gives CDR1 SGHRS, CDR2 YFSETQ. The V and J ends lost 0 bases and 0 bases respectively, with 13 bases between them. The CDR3 sequence is 18 residues long. CDR3 nucleotide sequence: TGCGCCAGCAGCTTGGTTGCGGACTTTTACTCTGGGGCCAACGTCCTGACTTTC. This encodes CASSLVADFYSGANVLTF.

In its sample, this clonotype was seen many times. The chain carries TRBV7-3 and TRBJ2-1, with 7 bases that match TRBD2. Germline V gene lookup returns CDR1 SGHTA and CDR2 FQGTGA. After removal of 5 bases from V and 9 bases from J, the junction contained 10 bases not matched to a gene. The CDR3 runs 14 residues. The CDR3: CASSHPGGGVEQFF. Written as DNA, the CDR3 is TGTGCCAGCAGCCATCCGGGAGGAGGGGTTGAGCAGTTCTTC.